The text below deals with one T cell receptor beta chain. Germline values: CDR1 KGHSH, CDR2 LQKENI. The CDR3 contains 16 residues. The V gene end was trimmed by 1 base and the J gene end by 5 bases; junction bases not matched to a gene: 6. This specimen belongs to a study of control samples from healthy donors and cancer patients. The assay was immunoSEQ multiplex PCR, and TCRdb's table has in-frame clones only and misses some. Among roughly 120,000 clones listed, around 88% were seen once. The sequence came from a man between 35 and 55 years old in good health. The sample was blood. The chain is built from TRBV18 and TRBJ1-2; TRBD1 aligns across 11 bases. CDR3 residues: CASSPRGTGGSYGYTF. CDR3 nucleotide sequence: TGTGCCAGCTCACCACGAGGGACAGGGGGGAGTTATGGCTACACCTTC. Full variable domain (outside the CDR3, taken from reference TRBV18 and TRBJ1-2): NAGVMQNPRHLVRRRGQEARLRCSPMKGHSHVYWYRQLPEEGLKFMVYLQKENIIDESGMPKERFSAEFPKEGPSILRIQQVVRGDSAAYFCASSPRGTGGSYGYTFGSGTRLTVV.